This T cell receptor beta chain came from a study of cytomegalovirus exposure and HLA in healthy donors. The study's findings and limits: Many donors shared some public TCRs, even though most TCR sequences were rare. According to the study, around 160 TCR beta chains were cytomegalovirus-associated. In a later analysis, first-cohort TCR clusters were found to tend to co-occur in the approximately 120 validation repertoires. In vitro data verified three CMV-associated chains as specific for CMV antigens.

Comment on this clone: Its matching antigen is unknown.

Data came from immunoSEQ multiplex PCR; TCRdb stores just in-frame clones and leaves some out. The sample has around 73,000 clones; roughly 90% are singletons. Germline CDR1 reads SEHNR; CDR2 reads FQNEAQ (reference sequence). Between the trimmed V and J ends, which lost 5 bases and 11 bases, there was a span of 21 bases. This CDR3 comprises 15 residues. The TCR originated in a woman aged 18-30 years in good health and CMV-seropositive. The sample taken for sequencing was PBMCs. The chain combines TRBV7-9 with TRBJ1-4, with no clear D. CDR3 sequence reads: CASSPAAEGGMKLFF. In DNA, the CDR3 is TGTGCCAGCAGCCCTGCGGCCGAGGGAGGTATGAAACTGTTTTTT.